Detailed here is one T cell receptor (beta chain). Antigen: not known. PCR used 60 Vbeta primers and 13 Jbeta primers. Sequencing was performed with immunoSEQ multiplex PCR; in TCRdb, only in-frame clones are kept and a portion is missing. There are 50,000 to 60,000 clones in the sample, with about 4% held by the top ten. This record belongs to a study of cytomegalovirus exposure and HLA in healthy donors. Study findings and constraints: The productive fraction for most TCR beta V segments was about 90% or about 30% in an earlier analysis. The availability of immune exposure information extended only to CMV serostatus. Listed as cytomegalovirus-associated were 150 to 200 TCR beta chains.

In germline, CDR1 is MNHNY, CDR2 SVGAGI (reference sequence). The CDR3 has 12 residues. The germline V and J ends were trimmed by 8 bases and 5 bases, with 12 bases remaining between them. The sequence was collected from a male donor in good health and CMV-seronegative. The V gene is TRBV6-6, the J gene TRBJ1-2, with D perhaps TRBD1 (6 bases). Sequences were obtained from PBMCs. CDR3 protein: CASESGEYGYTF. CDR3 sequence (DNA): TGTGCCAGCGAATCAGGGGAATATGGCTACACCTTC.